A single sample is the source of the 26 T cell receptor beta chains below, sequenced in a study of beta chain features in type 1 diabetes. Expressed TCRB transcripts were sequenced, since all the RNA that had been isolated was reverse transcribed. Clones were sequenced by immunoSEQ multiplex PCR, and TCRdb holds only the in-frame ones, with some missing. The sample has about 320,000 clones, roughly 15% seen once; the top ten hold over 5.5%. The sample consisted of central memory CD4+ T cells from blood. These receptor sequences come from a man aged 25-45 years in good health.

This clone was counted between two and nine times. CDR3 in amino acids: CASSRGDGDTQYF. CDR3 DNA sequence: TGTGCCAGCAGCCGGGGGGACGGGGATACGCAGTATTTT. This sequence joins TRBV4-2 and TRBJ2-3, with TRBD2 as a possible D gene (6 bases). Germline values: CDR1 LGHNA, CDR2 YNFKEQ. V lost 4 bases and J 6 bases, leaving 11 bases between the germline ends. The CDR3 loop spans 13 amino acids.

Regarding this clone: The junction and the germline gene differ at one end; a read error may be behind it. The V and J genes are TRBV10-3 and TRBJ1-2; the D is unclear. In germline, CDR1 is ENHRY, CDR2 SYGVKD. The CDR3 has 12 amino acids. Here the CDR3 DNA reads TGTGCCAGCAGTGCGGGGAGGGATGGCTACACCTTC. Its protein is CASSAGRDGYTF.

This chain connects TRBV10-3 to TRBJ2-5; possible D gene TRBD1, 5 bases. V dropped 4 bases and J dropped 5 bases, with 11 bases sitting between them. Germline V gives CDR1 ENHRY, CDR2 SYGVKD. The CDR3 runs 13 residues. DNA for the CDR3: TGTGCCATCAGTGGGGGCCCGGGCGAGACCCAGTACTTC. Translation: CAISGGPGETQYF.

This clone has more than one count but fewer than ten. This sequence joins TRBV7-2 and TRBJ2-2; no definite D call. This CDR3 region has 15 residues. CDR1 is SGHTA, CDR2 FQGNSA, per germline. V was cut by 5 bases and J by 6 bases, with 16 bases left in between. The CDR3 nucleotides read TGTGCCAGCAGCCCAACCCTGGGTTTCGCCGGGGAGCTGTTTTTT. It codes for CASSPTLGFAGELFF.

The table lists this clone with a few counts. The V gene is TRBV7-8, the J gene TRBJ2-3, with TRBD2 matching 10 bases. The germline V gene encodes CDR1 SGHVS and CDR2 FQNEAQ. This CDR3 is 15 amino acids long. V lost 3 bases and J lost 2; bases outside the gene matches: 2. The CDR3 DNA is TGTGCCAGCAGCTTTGGGACTAGCGACACAGATACGCAGTATTTT. This sequence encodes CASSFGTSDTDTQYF.

V usage is TRBV10-2 and J usage is TRBJ2-5; 8 bases agree with TRBD2. This CDR3 is built from 15 residues. J lost 4 bases, V lost 4 bases, and 8 bases had no gene match. The germline V gene has CDR1 WSHSY and CDR2 SAAADI. DNA for the CDR3: TGCGCCAGCAGTGGGCATCTAAGCGGGGGAGAGACCCAGTACTTC. This translates into CASSGHLSGGETQYF.

The CDR3 DNA reads TGTGCCAGCCTAGCGGGAGTAGAGACCCAGTACTTC. Its protein product is CASLAGVETQYF. The chain uses TRBV6-4 and TRBJ2-5, with 10 bases identical to TRBD2. This CDR3 comprises 12 residues. With 8 bases clipped from V and 4 bases from J, the junction kept 1 base outside the gene matches. In germline, CDR1 is MRHNA, CDR2 SNTAGT.

This clone was counted a few times. The chain carries TRBV7-6 and TRBJ2-5; D is perhaps TRBD1 (7 bases). CDR3 length: 15 amino acids. Germline V gives CDR1 SGHVS, CDR2 FNYEAQ. V lost 5 bases to trimming and J lost 4 bases, with 17 bases between them. The CDR3 here is CASSTSGQEGETQYF. The CDR3 nucleotides read TGTGCCAGCAGCACATCAGGACAGGAGGGAGAGACCCAGTACTTC.

This clone has only a few counts. The chain has TRBV9 and TRBJ1-6; no clear D. The germline gives CDR1 SGDLS, CDR2 YYNGEE. The V end lost 0 bases, the J end lost 7 bases, and 8 bases lay between the germline ends. This CDR3 spans 14 amino acids. Written as DNA, the CDR3 is TGTGCCAGCAGCGTAGCAGAGCCGAATTCACCCCTCCACTTT. This translates into CASSVAEPNSPLHF.

The chain employs TRBV6-6 and TRBJ1-2, with TRBD1 matching over 8 bases. Germline lookup yields CDR1 MNHNY and CDR2 SVGAGI (reference sequence). The CDR3 contains 13 residues. V lost 6 bases and J lost 7; bases outside the gene matches: 7. As DNA, the CDR3 is TGTGCCAGCAGGCCAGGACAGGGAGGTGGCTACACCTTC. This encodes CASRPGQGGGYTF.

The chain uses TRBV18 and TRBJ1-1, with D uncertain. This CDR3 comprises 13 residues. From germline, CDR1 is KGHSH and CDR2 LQKENI. Trimming removed 2 bases at V and 1 base at J, with 5 bases between. Here the CDR3 DNA reads TGTGCCAGCTCACCAAGCAAGAACACTGAAGCTTTCTTT. As protein: CASSPSKNTEAFF.

This clone has only a few counts. V and J are TRBV30 and TRBJ2-3, with D possibly being TRBD1 (5 bases). The CDR3 is 12 amino acids. Trimming took 4 bases from V and 4 from J, leaving 9 bases between them. Germline CDR1 and CDR2: GTSNPN and SVGIG (reference sequence). This CDR3 reads CAWNPGSDTQYF. The CDR3, as DNA: TGTGCCTGGAATCCAGGGTCAGATACGCAGTATTTT.

The CDR3 sequence is CASSRGILAGETQYF. CDR3 DNA sequence: TGTGCCAGCAGTAGGGGTATCCTAGCTGGGGAGACCCAGTACTTC. The gene calls are TRBV27 and TRBJ2-5; either TRBD1 or TRBD2 may fit D (5 bases each). The germline V gene encodes CDR1 MNHEY and CDR2 SMNVEV (reference sequence). This CDR3 region has 15 residues. The ends were cut back, 5 bases at V and 5 bases at J, with 18 bases in the middle.

Many counts were recorded for this clone. The chain combines TRBV6-6 with TRBJ1-1; no clear D gene. This CDR3 has 14 residues. Germline CDR1 MNHNY, CDR2 SVGAGI (reference sequence). V was shortened by 3 bases and J by 1 base, with 9 bases between the two germline ends. The CDR3 DNA sequence: TGTGCCAGCAGTTATTACAGCGAGAACACTGAAGCTTTCTTT. Protein sequence: CASSYYSENTEAFF.

This clone was detected many times. The rearrangement uses TRBV5-4 and TRBJ2-5; no firm D call. V gave up 1 base and J gave up 3 bases, with 1 base separating them. The CDR3 is 11 amino acids. Germline CDR1 SGHNT, CDR2 YYREEE (reference sequence). This CDR3 is CASSLKETQYF. Written as DNA, the CDR3 is TGTGCCAGCAGCTTGAAAGAGACCCAGTACTTC.

V usage is TRBV5-1 and J usage is TRBJ1-6; the match to TRBD1 covers 7 bases. Trimming at V came to 9 bases and at J to 5 bases, leaving 5 bases not matched to a gene. CDR3 length: 13 amino acids. The germline V gene encodes CDR1 SGHRS and CDR2 YFSETQ. This chain's CDR3 is CATRDRDNSPLHF. The DNA for the CDR3 is TGCGCCACCAGGGACAGAGATAATTCACCCCTCCACTTT.

The chain carries TRBV11-2 and TRBJ2-2; D unclear. Germline values: CDR1 SGHAT, CDR2 FQNNGV. With 0 bases removed from V and 5 bases from J, the gap between germline ends came to 7 bases. The CDR3 is 14 residues long. CDR3 amino acids: CASSLEGRTGELFF. Here the CDR3 DNA reads TGTGCCAGCAGCTTAGAGGGCAGGACCGGGGAGCTGTTTTTT.

This clone has at least ten counts. The rearrangement uses TRBV14 and TRBJ2-3; TRBD2 is a possible D gene (7 bases). The germline V gene has CDR1 SGHDN and CDR2 FVKESK. The CDR3 loop spans 16 amino acids. V dropped 0 bases and J dropped 3 bases, with 13 bases sitting between them. The CDR3 DNA is TGTGCCAGCAGCCAAGATACGGGGGGCGCAACAGATACGCAGTATTTT. This gives the protein CASSQDTGGATDTQYF.

This chain uses TRBV4-2 with TRBJ2-5, with 10 bases matching TRBD2. Germline V gene sequence: CDR1 LGHNA, CDR2 YNFKEQ. J was trimmed by 3 bases and V by 3 bases; bases with no gene match: 13. The length of the CDR3 is 18 residues. The CDR3 reads CASSQGSGGAEREETQYF. CDR3 coding DNA: TGTGCCAGCAGCCAGGGAAGCGGGGGGGCGGAGAGAGAAGAGACCCAGTACTTC.

The V and J genes are TRBV5-1 and TRBJ2-5; D might be TRBD1 (5 bases). V was shortened by 0 bases and J by 4 bases, with 10 bases between the two germline ends. The CDR3 is 14 amino acids. From germline, CDR1 is SGHRS and CDR2 YFSETQ. In DNA form, the CDR3 reads TGCGCCAGCAGCTTGGGCGGCAGGGTAGAGACCCAGTACTTC. It translates to CASSLGGRVETQYF.

This clone was observed a few times. The chain carries TRBV9 and TRBJ2-3, with D perhaps TRBD2 (5 bases). Germline CDR1 SGDLS, CDR2 YYNGEE. This CDR3 has 14 residues. V lost 2 bases and J lost 3, with 10 bases in between. The CDR3 protein is CASSVSTRTDTQYF. CDR3 sequence (DNA): TGTGCCAGCAGCGTTAGTACTAGAACAGATACGCAGTATTTT.

The rearrangement joins TRBV9 to TRBJ2-5; the D call may be TRBD1 or TRBD2 (6 bases each). Trimming cost V 3 bases and J 3 bases, with 12 bases left between them. Germline loops: CDR1 SGDLS, CDR2 YYNGEE. The CDR3 sequence is 14 residues long. CDR3 nucleotide sequence: TGTGCCAGCAGCGCCCGCGGGACAAAAGAGACCCAGTACTTC. Translated, it gives CASSARGTKETQYF. Full variable domain (remainder filled in from reference TRBV9 and TRBJ2-5): DSGVTQTPKHLITATGQRVTLRCSPRSGDLSVYWYQQSLDQGLQFLIQYYNGEERAKGNILERFSAQQFPDLHSELNLSSLELGDSALYFCASSARGTKETQYFGPGTRLLVL.

The genes are TRBV7-6 and TRBJ2-7, with D possibly TRBD1 on 5 matching bases. V dropped 4 bases and J dropped 5 bases, with 12 bases sitting between them. CDR3 length: 13 amino acids. From germline, CDR1 is SGHVS and CDR2 FNYEAQ. CDR3 in DNA: TGTGCCAGCAGCTCCAGGGTTACCCACGAGCAGTACTTC. Encoded protein: CASSSRVTHEQYF.

A word on this clone: Distinct nucleotide sequences in the sample also encode this CDR3. The rearrangement uses TRBV30 and TRBJ1-5; D is uncertain. The CDR3 is made up of 13 amino acids. V lost 0 bases, J lost 4 bases, and 7 bases lay in between. CDR1 and CDR2 from the germline V gene are GTSNPN and SVGIG (reference sequence). CDR3 sequence: CAWSVRGNQPQHF. The CDR3 region has the DNA TGTGCCTGGAGTGTGCGAGGGAATCAGCCCCAGCATTTT. The full variable domain, in which reference TRBV30 and TRBJ1-5 provide the parts outside the CDR3, is SQTIHQWPATLVQPVGSPLSLECTVEGTSNPNLYWYRQAAGRGLQLLFYSVGIGQISSEVPQNLSASRPQDRQFILSSKKLLLSDSGFYLCAWSVRGNQPQHFGDGTRLSIL.

This clone was seen a few times. Other nucleotide sequences from this sample produce the same CDR3. V and J are TRBV6-5 and TRBJ1-5; D gene unclear. Germline CDR1 reads MNHEY; CDR2 reads SVGAGI. V dropped 6 bases and J dropped 3 bases, with 6 bases sitting between them. There are 12 residues in the CDR3. The CDR3, as DNA: TGTGCCAGCAGATCGGTCAATCAGCCCCAGCATTTT. Its translation: CASRSVNQPQHF.

DNA of the CDR3: TGCGCCAGCAGCCACGCCCCGTTCGGGGAGCAGTACTTC. It specifies CASSHAPFGEQYF. The chain couples TRBV4-1 to TRBJ2-7, with D unclear. V lost 3 bases and J lost 7, with 13 bases in between. This CDR3 has 13 amino acids. Germline V gene lookup returns CDR1 MGHRA and CDR2 YSYEKL.